This T cell receptor (beta chain) originates from a study of cytomegalovirus exposure and HLA in healthy donors. Findings of the study overall: About 90% or about 30% of the time was how often most TCR beta V segments were productive, according to an earlier analysis. Reported results showed that the classifier diagnosed cytomegalovirus status with high specificity and sensitivity. The study listed 164 cytomegalovirus-associated TCR beta chains. The majority of CMV-associated TCR beta chains were reported as apparently HLA-restricted in a later analysis.

As to this clone: Its antigen is as yet unknown.

13 Jbeta primers and 60 Vbeta primers were used for the PCR. TCRdb keeps only in-frame clones here, not all; method: immunoSEQ multiplex PCR. The repertoire holds about 140,000 clones, approximately 80% seen once, with around 8.8% in the top ten. The V end lost 0 bases, the J end lost 8 bases, and 10 bases lay between the germline ends. The CDR3 has 13 amino acids. Germline loops: CDR1 KGHSH, CDR2 LQKENI. The source of this sequence is a woman aged 55-70 years in good health and CMV-seropositive. J is TRBJ1-1 and V is TRBV18; D gene ambiguous. Material: PBMCs. The CDR3 bases are TGTGCCAGCTCACCACCCATGGCCCCGGAAGCTTTCTTT. Its protein product is CASSPPMAPEAFF.